This section outlines one TCR beta chain sequence together with its context. V shed 4 bases and J shed 2 bases, with 7 bases lying between them. The CDR3 is 13 residues long. Germline assignment: CDR1 LNHDA and CDR2 SQIVND (reference sequence). This entry comes from a study of blood T cell repertoires in COVID-19. The overall study: There were acute and convalescent COVID-19 samples, and they came from the United States, Italy and Spain. The cDNA or gDNA used as material had been derived from T cells, B-cell-depleted T cells, or PBMCs.

Method: immunoSEQ multiplex PCR; TCRdb's copy keeps in-frame clones and lacks some. The profile covers approximately 160,000 clones, with under 95% appearing a single time and roughly a sixth taken by the ten largest. This clonotype was obtained from a man aged 55 to 70 with active or convalescent COVID-19. V gene TRBV19 combines with J gene TRBJ2-3; D may be TRBD1 (5 bases). The specimen was peripheral blood. In nucleotides, the CDR3 is TGTGCCAGTAGTACGACAGACACAGATACGCAGTATTTT. As protein: CASSTTDTDTQYF.